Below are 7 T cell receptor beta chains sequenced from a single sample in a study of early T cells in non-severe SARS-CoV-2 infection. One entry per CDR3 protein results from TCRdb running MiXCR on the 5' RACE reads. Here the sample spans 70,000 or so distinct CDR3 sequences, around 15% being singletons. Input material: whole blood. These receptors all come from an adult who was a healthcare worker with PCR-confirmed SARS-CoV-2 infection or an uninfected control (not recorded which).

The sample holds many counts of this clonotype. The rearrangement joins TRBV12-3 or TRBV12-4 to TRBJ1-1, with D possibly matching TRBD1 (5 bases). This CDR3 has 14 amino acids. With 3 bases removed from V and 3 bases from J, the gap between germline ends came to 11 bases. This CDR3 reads CASSFFQGDTEAFF. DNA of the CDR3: TGTGCCAGCAGTTTTTTTCAGGGAGACACTGAAGCTTTCTTT.

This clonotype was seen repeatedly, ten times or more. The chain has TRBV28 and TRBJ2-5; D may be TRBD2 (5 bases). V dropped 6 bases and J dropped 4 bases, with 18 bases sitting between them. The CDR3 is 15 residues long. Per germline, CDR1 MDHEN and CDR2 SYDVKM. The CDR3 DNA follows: TGTGCCAGCAGCCAGCCCCCGGGGTTCGGAGAGACCCAGTACTTC. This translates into CASSQPPGFGETQYF.

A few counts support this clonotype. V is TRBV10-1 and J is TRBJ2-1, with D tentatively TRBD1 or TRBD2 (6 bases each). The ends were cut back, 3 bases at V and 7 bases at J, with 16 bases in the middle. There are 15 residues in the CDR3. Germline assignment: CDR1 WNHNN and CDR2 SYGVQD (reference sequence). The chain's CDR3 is CASSETWGASNEQFF. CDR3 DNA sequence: TGCGCCAGCAGTGAAACCTGGGGGGCGTCGAATGAGCAGTTCTTC.

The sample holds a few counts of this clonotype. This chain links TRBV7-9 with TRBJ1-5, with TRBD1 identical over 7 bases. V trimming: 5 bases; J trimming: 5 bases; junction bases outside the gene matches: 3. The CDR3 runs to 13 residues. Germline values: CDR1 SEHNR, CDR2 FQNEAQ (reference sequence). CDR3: CASSPGQDQPQHF. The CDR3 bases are TGTGCCAGCAGCCCAGGACAGGATCAGCCCCAGCATTTT.

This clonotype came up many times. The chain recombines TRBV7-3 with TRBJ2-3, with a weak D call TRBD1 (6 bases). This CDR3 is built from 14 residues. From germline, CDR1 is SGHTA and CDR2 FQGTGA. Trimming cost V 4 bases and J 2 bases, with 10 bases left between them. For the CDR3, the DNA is TGTGCCAGCAGCTCGGGACACCTCACAGATACGCAGTATTTT. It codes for CASSSGHLTDTQYF.

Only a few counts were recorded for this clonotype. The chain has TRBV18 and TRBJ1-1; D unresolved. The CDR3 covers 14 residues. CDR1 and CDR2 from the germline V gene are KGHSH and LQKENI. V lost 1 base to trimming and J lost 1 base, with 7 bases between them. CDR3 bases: TGTGCCAGCTCACCACTTGGACGGAACACTGAAGCTTTCTTT. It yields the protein CASSPLGRNTEAFF.

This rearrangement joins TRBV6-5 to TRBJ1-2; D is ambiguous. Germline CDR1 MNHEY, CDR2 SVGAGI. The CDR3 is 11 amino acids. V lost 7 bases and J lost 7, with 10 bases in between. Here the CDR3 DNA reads TGTGCCAGCAAAAATCCCCTTGGCTACACCTTC. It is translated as CASKNPLGYTF.